This T cell receptor (beta chain) was observed in a study of memory CD4+ T cells and cytomegalovirus serostatus. The sort gate was single viable CD3+CD4+CD8-CD45RO+ cells for memory CD4+ T cells. Produced via immunoSEQ multiplex PCR; TCRdb's table is partial and in-frame only. The sample has roughly 60,000 clones, around 77% seen once. Trimming took 3 bases from V and 2 from J, leaving 11 bases between them. The CDR3 loop spans 15 amino acids. CDR1 and CDR2 (germline): SGHNT, YENEEA. The sample comprised memory CD4+ T cells from blood. The chain has TRBV11-3 and TRBJ2-1; D gene unclear. The sequence was collected from an adult in good health and CMV-seronegative. For the CDR3, the DNA is TGTGCCAGCAGCTTCTCGGAAGGAACCTACAATGAGCAGTTCTTC. It specifies CASSFSEGTYNEQFF.